This T cell receptor beta chain was identified during a study of control samples from healthy donors and cancer patients. The CDR3 sequence is 16 residues long. V gave up 4 bases and J gave up 3 bases; unmatched junction bases: 10. The germline V gene encodes CDR1 GTSNPN and CDR2 SVGIG (reference sequence). Using immunoSEQ multiplex PCR, the repertoire was profiled, and TCRdb retains in-frame clones only, with some absent. The sample shows roughly 98,000 clones, roughly 93% of them seen only once. This clone has just one count. The V and J genes are TRBV30 and TRBJ1-5, with 9 bases lining up with TRBD1. Source material: blood. The TCR was taken from a young man in good health. The CDR3 DNA sequence: TGTGCCTGGAACCCAATCGGACAGGGGCCCAATCAGCCCCAGCATTTT. Translating gives CAWNPIGQGPNQPQHF.